The clone carrying this T cell receptor beta chain was seen at least ten times. The target antigen is unknown. MiXCR was run by TCRdb on the 5' RACE reads, yielding one entry per CDR3 protein. This sample yields around 310,000 distinct CDR3 sequences, of which roughly 4.3% are seen a single time; 20% to 25% belongs to the top ten. This entry belongs to a study of T cells after yellow fever vaccination. The study's findings and limits: Most primary-vaccination clones recurred post-booster (approximately 95% CD4, around 86% CD8).

The source of this sequence is a man younger than 30 who received the YFV17D yellow fever vaccine. Sequenced material: PBMCs, taken 5 days after the yellow fever booster vaccination.

CDR3: CASSHSKGDTGELFF. In DNA form, the CDR3 reads TGCGCCAGCAGCCACAGCAAGGGTGACACCGGGGAGCTGTTTTTT. V gene TRBV4-1 combines with J gene TRBJ2-2; D remains unclear. The CDR3 runs 15 residues. Germline CDR1 MGHRA, CDR2 YSYEKL. Between the trimmed V and J ends, which lost 3 bases and 3 bases, there was a span of 11 bases.